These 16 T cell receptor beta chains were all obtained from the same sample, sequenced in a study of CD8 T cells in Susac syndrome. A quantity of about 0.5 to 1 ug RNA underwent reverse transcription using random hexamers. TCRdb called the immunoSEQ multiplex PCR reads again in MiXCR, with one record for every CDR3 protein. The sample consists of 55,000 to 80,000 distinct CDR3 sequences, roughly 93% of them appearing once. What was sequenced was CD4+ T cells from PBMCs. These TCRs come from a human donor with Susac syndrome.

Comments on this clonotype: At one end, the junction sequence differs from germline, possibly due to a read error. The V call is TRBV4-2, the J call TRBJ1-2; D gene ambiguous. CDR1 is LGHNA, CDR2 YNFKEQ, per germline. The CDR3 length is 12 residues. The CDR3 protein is CASTQDASGYTF. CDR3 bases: TGTGCCAGCACCCAAGACGCATCCGGCTACACCTTC.

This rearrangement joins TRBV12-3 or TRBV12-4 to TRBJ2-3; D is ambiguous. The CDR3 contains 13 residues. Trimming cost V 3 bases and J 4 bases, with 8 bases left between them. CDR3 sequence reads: CASSFSRPDTQYF. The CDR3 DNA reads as TGTGCCAGCAGTTTCTCCCGGCCAGATACGCAGTATTTT.

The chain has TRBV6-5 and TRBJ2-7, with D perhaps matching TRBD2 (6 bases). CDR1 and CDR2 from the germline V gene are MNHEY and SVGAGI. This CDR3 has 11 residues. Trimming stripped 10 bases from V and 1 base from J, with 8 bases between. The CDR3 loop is CATGLSYEQYF. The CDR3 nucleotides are TGTGCCACCGGACTATCCTACGAGCAGTACTTC.

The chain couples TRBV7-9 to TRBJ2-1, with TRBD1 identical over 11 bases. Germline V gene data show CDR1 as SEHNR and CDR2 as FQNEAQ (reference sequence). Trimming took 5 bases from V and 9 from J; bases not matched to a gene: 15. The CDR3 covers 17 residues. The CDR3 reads CASSGPPVDRGQGEQFF. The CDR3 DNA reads TGTGCCAGCAGCGGCCCCCCTGTGGACAGGGGGCAGGGTGAGCAGTTCTTC.

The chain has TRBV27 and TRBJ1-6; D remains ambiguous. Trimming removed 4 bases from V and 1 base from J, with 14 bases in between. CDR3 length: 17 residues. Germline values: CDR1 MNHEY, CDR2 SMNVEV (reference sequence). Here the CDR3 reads CASSYSLNRSYNSPLHF. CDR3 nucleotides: TGTGCCAGCAGTTACTCATTGAACCGATCCTATAATTCACCCCTCCACTTT.

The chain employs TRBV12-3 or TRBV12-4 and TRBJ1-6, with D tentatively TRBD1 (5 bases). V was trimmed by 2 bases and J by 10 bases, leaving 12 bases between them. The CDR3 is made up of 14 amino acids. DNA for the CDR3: TGTGCCAGCAGTTTAATCCTCGGGGACTCACCCCTCCACTTT. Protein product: CASSLILGDSPLHF.

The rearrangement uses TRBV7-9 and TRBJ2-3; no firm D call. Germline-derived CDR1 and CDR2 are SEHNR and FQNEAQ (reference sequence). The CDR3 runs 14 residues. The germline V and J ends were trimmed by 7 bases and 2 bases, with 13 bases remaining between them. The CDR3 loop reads CASTPTVTTDTQYF. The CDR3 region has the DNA TGTGCCAGCACCCCGACCGTAACCACAGATACGCAGTATTTT.

The CDR3 here is CASSQTNPGLAYTGELFF. The DNA of the CDR3 is TGCGCCAGCAGCCAAACGAATCCGGGACTAGCCTACACCGGGGAGCTGTTTTTT. The chain employs TRBV4-3 and TRBJ2-2; 9 positions match TRBD2. The CDR3 contains 18 residues. Per the germline V gene, CDR1 is LGHNA and CDR2 is YSLEER. V lost 2 bases, J lost 3 bases, and 10 bases stayed unmatched.

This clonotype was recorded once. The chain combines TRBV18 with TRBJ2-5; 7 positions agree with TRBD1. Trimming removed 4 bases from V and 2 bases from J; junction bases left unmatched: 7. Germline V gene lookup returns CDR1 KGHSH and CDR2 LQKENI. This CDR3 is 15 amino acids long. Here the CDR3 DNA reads TGTGCCAGCTCACTGAGGACAGGAACACAAGAGACCCAGTACTTC. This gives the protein CASSLRTGTQETQYF.

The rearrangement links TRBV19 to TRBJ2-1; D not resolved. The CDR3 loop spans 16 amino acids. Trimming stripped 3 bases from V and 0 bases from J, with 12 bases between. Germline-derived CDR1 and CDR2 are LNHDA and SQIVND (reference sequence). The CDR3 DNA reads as TGTGCCAGTAGTATTGTATCGCAGTACTCCTACAATGAGCAGTTCTTC. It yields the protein CASSIVSQYSYNEQFF.

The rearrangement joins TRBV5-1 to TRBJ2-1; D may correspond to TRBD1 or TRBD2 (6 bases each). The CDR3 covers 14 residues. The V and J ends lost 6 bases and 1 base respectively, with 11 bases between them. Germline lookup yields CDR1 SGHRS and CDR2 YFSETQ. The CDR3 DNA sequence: TGCGCCAGCAAGGGGGGTGATTCCTACAATGAGCAGTTCTTC. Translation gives CASKGGDSYNEQFF.

In DNA form, the CDR3 reads TGTGCCAGCAGCTTAGCGGAGCCTCATTATGGCTACACCTTC. Translating it yields CASSLAEPHYGYTF. The rearrangement joins TRBV7-9 to TRBJ1-2; D unresolved. V shed 0 bases and J shed 5 bases, with 10 bases lying between them. The CDR3 sequence is 14 residues long. Looked up from germline, CDR1 is SEHNR and CDR2 is FQNEAQ (reference sequence). Looking up the rest from reference TRBV7-9 and TRBJ1-2 gives the full variable domain: DTGVSQNPRHKITKRGQNVTFRCDPISEHNRLYWYRQTLGQGPEFLTYFQNEAQLEKSRLLSDRFSAERPKGSFSTLEIQRTEQGDSAMYLCASSLAEPHYGYTFGSGTRLTVV.

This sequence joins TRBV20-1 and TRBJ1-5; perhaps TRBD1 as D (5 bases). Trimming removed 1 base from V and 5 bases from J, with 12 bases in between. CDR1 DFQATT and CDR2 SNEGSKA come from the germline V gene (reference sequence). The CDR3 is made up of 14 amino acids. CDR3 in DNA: TGCAGTGCTAGAGGTGGGACCGCCTATCAGCCCCAGCATTTT. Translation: CSARGGTAYQPQHF.

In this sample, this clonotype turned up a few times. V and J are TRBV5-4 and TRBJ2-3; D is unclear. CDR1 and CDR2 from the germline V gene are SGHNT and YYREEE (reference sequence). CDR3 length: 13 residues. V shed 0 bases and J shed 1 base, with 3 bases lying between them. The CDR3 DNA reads TGTGCCAGCAGCTTGGAAGGCACAGATACGCAGTATTTT. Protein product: CASSLEGTDTQYF.

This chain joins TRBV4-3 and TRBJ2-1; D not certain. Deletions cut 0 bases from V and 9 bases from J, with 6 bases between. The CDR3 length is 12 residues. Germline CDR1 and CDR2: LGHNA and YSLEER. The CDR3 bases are TGCGCCAGCAGCCAAGATTTGGGTGAGCAGTTCTTC. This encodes CASSQDLGEQFF.

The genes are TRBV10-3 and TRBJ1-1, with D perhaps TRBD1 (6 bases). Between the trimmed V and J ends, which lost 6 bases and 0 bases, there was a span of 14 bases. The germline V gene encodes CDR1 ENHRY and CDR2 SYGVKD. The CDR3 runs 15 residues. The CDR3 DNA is TGTGCCATCAGCCCCGGCAGGGGTTTGAACACTGAAGCTTTCTTT. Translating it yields CAISPGRGLNTEAFF.